This TCR beta chain derives from a study of blood T cell repertoires in COVID-19 (dated by TCRdb to 2020 to 2021). Notes on the research overall: Collaborator samples came from the United States, Italy and Spain and covered acute and convalescent phases of COVID-19. Where HLA class I and class II types were available, the types were taken from metadata supplied by the sample provider, not from assay-based typing. The repertoires were released in a freely available public database intended as a resource for research on the immune response to SARS-CoV-2. Samples were obtained from the ongoing ImmuneRACE study (first 160 participants) and from about 1,300 subjects provided by 6 global collaborators. The sample metadata nearly always contained a de-identified subject ID, COVID-19 status, age in years and sex. Subjects who had been exposed to COVID-19, were actively infected with it, or had recovered from it provided the deeply sampled blood TCRbeta repertoires that made up the dataset. The prospective study material was composed of cDNA or gDNA derived from T cells, B-cell-depleted T cells, or PBMCs.

Turning to this clone: Its target antigen remains unknown. No much larger clone is present one base from it, and per-base qualities are unavailable.

TCRbeta CDR3 regions were amplified from genomic DNA by means of the immunoSEQ Assay, a bias-controlled multiplex PCR. The study's processing was this. The number of nucleated cells in each sample was estimated by amplification of reference gene primers within the assay. To quantify the absolute abundance of each unique TCRbeta CDR3 rearrangement, sequence reads were collapsed and filtered. For each sample, productive Simpson clonality was calculated as the square root of Simpson's diversity index over productive rearrangements. Sourced from immuneACCESS, this table was stored by TCRdb with only in-frame sequences that have V and J called. A share of the clones is absent; for the studies checked, an unresolved V gene accounts for under half, and the remainder has no known explanation. V and J calls and clone size are copied from that table; D and trimming were computed from the DNA. This sample comprises 390,000 or so clones, 75% to 90% of them detected only once. The top ten hold about 1.5% of the sample.

Paper-wide results and their limitations: How much clinical and demographic metadata was included differed by source and by participant, and the metadata was provided uncurated.

The collaborating institutions used their own protocols to collect whole blood in K2EDTA tubes. Collaborator samples were shipped for TCRbeta analysis as frozen whole blood, isolated PBMCs, or DNA extracted from either sample type. Material: peripheral blood. This receptor was taken from a woman in her 30s with active or convalescent COVID-19.

The DNA sequence follows: TGTGCCAGCAGTTTAAACGGCGGGAACACTGAAGCTTTCTTT. The translation is CASSLNGGNTEAFF. The V and J genes are TRBV28 and TRBJ1-1, with the D gene not clear enough to name. From the germline V gene, CDR1 is MDHEN and CDR2 is SYDVKM. Inclusive of the bounding cysteine and phenylalanine, the CDR3 is 14 residues long. The read is trimmed to its CDR3 DNA, 42 bases read in frame from base 1. Deletion took 2 bases off V and 1 base off J, with a span of 8 bases between the germline ends.